Described below is a single T cell receptor beta chain sequence and its context. The source of the sample is a study of blood T cell repertoires in COVID-19. Study at large: Researchers got acute and convalescent COVID-19 samples from the United States, Italy and Spain. Sample material is recorded as cDNA or gDNA derived from T cells, B-cell-depleted T cells, or PBMCs.

Under the authors' procedure: Counts of nucleated cells, estimated from reference gene primer amplification, were obtained. The data were produced by immunoSEQ multiplex PCR, yet TCRdb's version contains in-frame clones alone and is incomplete. V and J calls plus clone size are reproduced from that table; the DNA served to infer D and trimming. The data show about 200,000 clones, 75% to 90% seen once. Germline V gene lookup returns CDR1 LGHNA and CDR2 YSLEER. The CDR3 is 19 amino acids. The J segment lost 5 bases and the V segment lost 0 bases, leaving 13 bases of the junction unmatched. Sequenced: peripheral blood. The receptor's source is a man in his 60s who had recovered from COVID-19. This sequence joins TRBV4-3 and TRBJ2-5, with TRBD2 identical over 12 bases. CDR3 sequence reads: CASSQDSETSGRRLETQYF. As DNA, the CDR3 is TGCGCCAGCAGCCAAGATTCCGAGACTAGCGGGAGAAGGCTGGAGACCCAGTACTTC.